These T cell receptor beta chains were read from a single sample in a study of cytomegalovirus exposure and HLA in healthy donors. Using immunoSEQ multiplex PCR, the repertoire was profiled, and TCRdb retains in-frame clones only, with some absent. Its listing shows under 200,000 clones. Sample: PBMCs. All receptors come from a man aged 25-45 years in good health and CMV-seronegative. Each CDR3 is given with its conserved first and last residue. The order of the fields is J gene, V gene, CDR3 protein.

j_call: TRBJ1-1
v_call: TRBV5-1
cdr3_aa: CASSLNPSDGITEAFF

j_call: TRBJ1-3
v_call: TRBV10-3
cdr3_aa: CAINKSSGNTIYF

j_call: TRBJ1-2
v_call: TRBV28
cdr3_aa: CASSSQQGTYGYTF

j_call: TRBJ1-2
v_call: TRBV2
cdr3_aa: CASTFGQGEGYTF

j_call: TRBJ2-3
v_call: TRBV9
cdr3_aa: CASSVASIWTSTDTQYF

j_call: TRBJ2-3
v_call: TRBV20-1
cdr3_aa: CSARVIDTQYF

j_call: TRBJ2-3
v_call: TRBV5-4
cdr3_aa: CASSLGGAGGSTDTQYF

j_call: TRBJ2-7
v_call: TRBV7-9
cdr3_aa: CASSSQGYEQYF

j_call: TRBJ1-6
v_call: TRBV19
cdr3_aa: CASSIVQGAVGNSPLHF

j_call: TRBJ2-5
v_call: TRBV2
cdr3_aa: CASIEHGTEETQYF

j_call: TRBJ2-2
v_call: TRBV19
cdr3_aa: CASSIATSGTNTGELFF

j_call: TRBJ2-7
v_call: TRBV11-2
cdr3_aa: CASSLGSSYEQYF

j_call: TRBJ2-7
v_call: TRBV5-1
cdr3_aa: CASSLGSNRGRLINEQYF

j_call: TRBJ2-7
v_call: TRBV5-1
cdr3_aa: CASSLSAYEQYF

j_call: TRBJ2-2
v_call: TRBV11-3
cdr3_aa: CASSPVAGNTGELFF

j_call: TRBJ2-3
v_call: TRBV10-1
cdr3_aa: CASSSTSEVDTQYF

j_call: TRBJ1-1
v_call: TRBV9
cdr3_aa: CASSVGLVGRGEAFF

j_call: TRBJ1-1
v_call: TRBV19
cdr3_aa: CASSIPGDTEAFF

j_call: TRBJ1-2
v_call: TRBV28
cdr3_aa: CATSGTYGYTF

j_call: TRBJ1-6
v_call: TRBV6-5
cdr3_aa: CASRGGQQNSPLHF

j_call: .
v_call: TRBV19
cdr3_aa: CASRFRIGQGLAYEQYF

j_call: TRBJ1-2
v_call: TRBV7-9
cdr3_aa: CASSLTGYGYTF

j_call: TRBJ1-1
v_call: TRBV19
cdr3_aa: CASSYREGGTEAFF

j_call: TRBJ1-1
v_call: TRBV11-3
cdr3_aa: CASSLRGGDTEAFF

j_call: TRBJ2-7
v_call: TRBV7-9
cdr3_aa: CASSLVSEQYF

j_call: TRBJ1-1
v_call: TRBV7-9
cdr3_aa: CASSGNTEAFF

j_call: TRBJ2-1
v_call: TRBV5-8
cdr3_aa: CASSNSGGFYNEQFF

j_call: TRBJ2-1
v_call: TRBV29-1
cdr3_aa: CSLQTYNEQFF

j_call: TRBJ2-7
v_call: TRBV28
cdr3_aa: CASSSPTTSGGYEQYF

j_call: TRBJ1-4
v_call: TRBV7-9
cdr3_aa: CASSFYAGGLTNEKLFF

j_call: TRBJ1-6
v_call: TRBV4-3
cdr3_aa: CASSPQGSFYNSPLHF

j_call: TRBJ2-7
v_call: TRBV5-1
cdr3_aa: CASSSEAYEQYF

j_call: TRBJ2-7
v_call: TRBV15
cdr3_aa: CATSPLGGPEQYF

j_call: TRBJ1-3
v_call: TRBV4-3
cdr3_aa: CASSPGTGVNTIYF

j_call: TRBJ2-3
v_call: TRBV6-1
cdr3_aa: CASSPGQGAVDTQYF

j_call: TRBJ2-1
v_call: TRBV7-3
cdr3_aa: CASSLVSNAAGGSYNEQFF

j_call: TRBJ2-7
v_call: TRBV5-4
cdr3_aa: CASSLQGSSYEQYF

j_call: TRBJ2-5
v_call: TRBV5-4
cdr3_aa: CASSGLASETQYF

j_call: TRBJ1-2
v_call: TRBV2
cdr3_aa: CASIGAGEGANYGYTF

j_call: TRBJ1-1
v_call: TRBV10-3
cdr3_aa: CAISVAGEAFF